The 24 T cell receptor beta chains reported below all come from one sample, sequenced in a study of T cells in Graves' hyperthyroidism and ophthalmopathy. Amplified TCR beta CDR3 regions came from RNA transcripts. HTBI primers drove first-round RT-PCR of the TCR CDR3. Each CDR3 protein gets one entry after TCRdb re-called the multiplex PCR reads with MiXCR. The sample lists more than 450,000 distinct CDR3 sequences, approximately 14% occurring once. Sequencing was carried out using blood. These receptors were taken from a woman in her 40s with Graves' hyperthyroidism.

Many counts were recorded for this clonotype. The chain employs TRBV27 and TRBJ2-1; D is uncertain. This CDR3 region has 14 residues. Trimming left V 8 bases short and J 7 bases short, with 18 bases between. Germline CDR1 and CDR2: MNHEY and SMNVEV (reference sequence). The CDR3 region is CASGTDLPSNEQFF. The CDR3 DNA follows: TGTGCCAGCGGAACGGACCTTCCGTCGAATGAGCAGTTCTTC.

The rearrangement uses TRBV2 and TRBJ1-3, with 7 bases aligning to TRBD1. Unmatched junction bases numbered 2, after V lost 5 bases and J lost 4 bases. This CDR3 spans 13 amino acids. Germline V CDR1 and CDR2: SNHLY, FYNNEI. The CDR3 region has the DNA TGTGCCAGCAGTAGACAGGGCGGAAACACCATATATTTT. Its translation is CASSRQGGNTIYF.

This chain uses TRBV6-1 with TRBJ1-3; D is possibly TRBD1 (6 bases). Trimming took off 4 bases at V and 4 bases at J, with 14 bases between the two ends. CDR3 size: 15 residues. Germline CDR1 is MNHNS and CDR2 is SASEGT. CDR3 nucleotides: TGTGCCAGCAGTGTAGCCGGGACAAGCGGAAACACCATATATTTT. As protein: CASSVAGTSGNTIYF.

In this sample, this clonotype turned up many times. This chain connects TRBV9 to TRBJ2-1, with D perhaps TRBD2 (5 bases). V was pared by 4 bases and J by 7 bases, with 15 bases between. Germline lookup yields CDR1 SGDLS and CDR2 YYNGEE. The CDR3 is 14 amino acids. Written as DNA, the CDR3 is TGTGCCAGCAGCCTCCCCGGGGAGCGGAATGAGCAGTTCTTC. Residues: CASSLPGERNEQFF.

The rearrangement joins TRBV13 to TRBJ2-7; 12 nucleotides match TRBD2. The V and J ends lost 2 bases and 9 bases, in that order; junction bases with no gene match: 17. CDR3 length equals 18 residues. CDR1 is PRHDT, CDR2 FYEKMQ, per germline (reference sequence). The CDR3 nucleotides are TGTGCCAGCAGCTTATCCCCCCTAGCGGGAGGGCCTGGGAACGGGCAGTACTTC. Protein sequence: CASSLSPLAGGPGNGQYF.

The chain uses TRBV10-3 and TRBJ2-7; TRBD2 might be the D (6 bases). The CDR3 spans 13 residues. V dropped 11 bases and J dropped 3 bases, with 17 bases sitting between them. From germline, CDR1 is ENHRY and CDR2 SYGVKD. CDR3 protein: CAHSRAGSYEQYF. The DNA for the CDR3 is TGTGCCCACTCCCGGGCGGGGAGCTACGAGCAGTACTTC.

The chain recombines TRBV28 with TRBJ2-2, with 9 bases fitting TRBD1. CDR3 length: 15 amino acids. Germline assignment: CDR1 MDHEN and CDR2 SYDVKM. With V trimmed by 7 bases and J by 0 bases, 3 bases remained unmatched. CDR3 in DNA: TGTGCCAGCATCACAGGGGGCGCGAACACCGGGGAGCTGTTTTTT. Encoded protein: CASITGGANTGELFF.

This clonotype was recorded many times. V and J are TRBV7-9 and TRBJ1-1, with D tentatively TRBD1 (6 bases). V lost 8 bases, J lost 7 bases, and 23 bases lay in between. This CDR3 is 15 amino acids long. Germline-derived CDR1 and CDR2 are SEHNR and FQNEAQ (reference sequence). CDR3 DNA: TGTGCCAGCGCCACTCTAACAGGGCCTGTAAATGAAGCTTTCTTT. Translating gives CASATLTGPVNEAFF.

This clonotype was counted at least ten times. V gene TRBV5-1 combines with J gene TRBJ2-1, with a weak D call TRBD2 (5 bases). Germline-derived CDR1 and CDR2 are SGHRS and YFSETQ. The CDR3 length is 14 residues. Trimming took 0 bases from V and 7 from J, leaving 11 bases between them. CDR3 region: CASSLEVGVNEQFF. CDR3 coding DNA: TGCGCCAGCAGCTTGGAGGTGGGAGTAAATGAGCAGTTCTTC.

This clonotype occurred many times. The chain combines TRBV4-1 with TRBJ2-7; a weak D match, TRBD1 (6 bases). The CDR3 covers 15 residues. V lost 2 bases, J lost 3 bases, and 14 bases lay in between. Per the germline V gene, CDR1 is MGHRA and CDR2 is YSYEKL. CDR3 in amino acids: CASSQLPRGSYEQYF. CDR3 nucleotides: TGCGCCAGCAGCCAACTACCCAGGGGAAGCTACGAGCAGTACTTC.

V is TRBV20-1 and J is TRBJ2-1; D is perhaps TRBD2 (5 bases). The germline V and J ends were trimmed by 0 bases and 0 bases, with 9 bases remaining between them. The CDR3 covers 15 residues. The germline gives CDR1 DFQATT, CDR2 SNEGSKA (reference sequence). Written as DNA, the CDR3 is TGCAGTGCTAGAGATCGGCTAGCCTCCTACAATGAGCAGTTCTTC. As protein: CSARDRLASYNEQFF.

This clonotype was observed many times. The chain combines TRBV28 with TRBJ1-6, with a weak D call TRBD1 (5 bases). Deletions cut 3 bases from V and 0 bases from J, with 9 bases between. The CDR3 runs to 16 residues. Germline V gene lookup returns CDR1 MDHEN and CDR2 SYDVKM. The CDR3 loop is CASSFQGYSYNSPLHF. DNA for the CDR3: TGTGCCAGCAGTTTCCAGGGTTACTCCTATAATTCACCCCTCCACTTT.

This clonotype has at least ten counts. J is TRBJ2-2 and V is TRBV6-1; 7 positions agree with TRBD1. Looked up from germline, CDR1 is MNHNS and CDR2 is SASEGT. The J segment lost 4 bases and the V segment lost 6 bases, leaving 5 bases of the junction unmatched. There are 14 residues in the CDR3. Here the CDR3 reads CASSGQAGTGELFF. The CDR3, as DNA: TGTGCCAGCAGCGGACAGGCGGGCACCGGGGAGCTGTTTTTT.

This clonotype came up a few times. V gene TRBV19 combines with J gene TRBJ2-1; 7 bases are shared with TRBD1. Trimming removed 2 bases from V and 4 bases from J; junction bases left unmatched: 5. This CDR3 is built from 15 residues. In germline, CDR1 is LNHDA, CDR2 SQIVND (reference sequence). The CDR3 reads CASSILGTAYNEQFF. The CDR3 DNA reads as TGTGCCAGTAGTATATTGGGGACAGCTTACAATGAGCAGTTCTTC. The full variable domain, with the rest looked up from reference TRBV19 and TRBJ2-1, is DGGITQSPKYLFRKEGQNVTLSCEQNLNHDAMYWYRQDPGQGLRLIYYSQIVNDFQKGDIAEGYSVSREKKESFPLTVTSAQKNPTAFYLCASSILGTAYNEQFFGPGTRLTVL.

This clonotype was detected many times. Here the CDR3 DNA reads TGTGCCAGCAGTCGAACAGATGGTTACGAGCAGTACTTC. This translates into CASSRTDGYEQYF. The J gene is TRBJ2-7, the V gene TRBV6-1; D remains unclear. The CDR3 is 13 residues long. V was clipped by 5 bases and J by 4 bases, with 12 bases between them. Germline CDR1 is MNHNS and CDR2 is SASEGT.

This clonotype was seen more than once but under ten times. This sequence joins TRBV5-1 and TRBJ2-7; TRBD2 matches 9 bases. The length of the CDR3 is 14 residues. J gave up 5 bases and V 4 bases, and 7 bases lay outside the gene matches. Germline V lookup: CDR1 SGHRS, CDR2 YFSETQ. The CDR3 bases are TGCGCCAGCAGCCAACCGGGACTAGCAGACGAGCAGTACTTC. It is translated as CASSQPGLADEQYF.

At least ten counts were recorded for this clonotype. The DNA of the CDR3 is TGTGCCTGGAGTGTACTCGGGGTAGATACGCAGTATTTT. Encoded protein: CAWSVLGVDTQYF. This rearrangement joins TRBV30 to TRBJ2-3, with D possibly matching TRBD2 (5 bases). Germline lookup yields CDR1 GTSNPN and CDR2 SVGIG (reference sequence). The CDR3 is made up of 13 amino acids. Trimming shortened V by 0 bases and J by 5 bases, and 9 bases separated the two germline ends. Filled out from reference TRBV30 and TRBJ2-3, the complete variable domain reads SQTIHQWPATLVQPVGSPLSLECTVEGTSNPNLYWYRQAAGRGLQLLFYSVGIGQISSEVPQNLSASRPQDRQFILSSKKLLLSDSGFYLCAWSVLGVDTQYFGPGTRLTVL.

At least ten counts were recorded for this clonotype. CDR3 sequence (DNA): TGTGCCAGCAGCCCCGGGACTAGGAACACCGGGGAGCTGTTTTTT. It is translated as CASSPGTRNTGELFF. V and J are TRBV11-3 and TRBJ2-2; 8 bases agree with TRBD2. With V trimmed by 5 bases and J by 1 base, 3 bases remained unmatched. The CDR3 length is 15 residues. Germline V gives CDR1 SGHNT, CDR2 YENEEA.

This clonotype was detected many times. V usage is TRBV6-2 or TRBV6-3 and J usage is TRBJ1-5; D is uncertain. Germline loops: CDR1 MNHEY, CDR2 SVGEGT. V lost 5 bases and J lost 1, with 9 bases in between. This CDR3 has 14 amino acids. CDR3 sequence reads: CASSPQSSNQPQHF. The CDR3 bases are TGTGCCAGCAGTCCACAGTCCAGCAATCAGCCCCAGCATTTT.

This clonotype showed up many times. The chain recombines TRBV19 with TRBJ1-1; 8 nucleotides line up with TRBD1. V was pared by 5 bases and J by 5 bases, with 7 bases of the junction left unmatched. The CDR3 loop spans 14 amino acids. Germline-derived CDR1 and CDR2 are LNHDA and SQIVND (reference sequence). CDR3 region: CASSRAGGGTEAFF. CDR3 sequence (DNA): TGTGCCAGTAGTCGGGCAGGGGGCGGTACTGAAGCTTTCTTT.

This clonotype was seen only a few times. This chain links TRBV24-1 with TRBJ2-3; TRBD1 agrees at 10 bases. The CDR3 has 16 amino acids. Germline V gives CDR1 KGHDR, CDR2 SFDVKD. J was trimmed by 3 bases and V by 4 bases; bases with no gene match: 6. The CDR3, as DNA: TGTGCCACCAGTGACCCCCGGACAGGGGGAACAGATACGCAGTATTTT. This translates into CATSDPRTGGTDTQYF.

The J gene is TRBJ2-5, the V gene TRBV10-3; 10 bases align to TRBD2. Looked up from germline, CDR1 is ENHRY and CDR2 is SYGVKD. This CDR3 has 16 residues. J gave up 2 bases and V 4 bases, and 7 bases lay outside the gene matches. CDR3 nucleotides: TGTGCCATCAGTGGGAGACTAGCGGGTGATCAAGAGACCCAGTACTTC. Its protein product is CAISGRLAGDQETQYF.

The genes are TRBV6-1 and TRBJ2-5; 7 bases are shared with TRBD2. J gave up 2 bases and V 11 bases, and 2 bases lay outside the gene matches. Germline-derived CDR1 and CDR2 are MNHNS and SASEGT. The CDR3 runs to 11 residues. CDR3: CAGGVQETQYF. CDR3 DNA sequence: TGTGCCGGGGGGGTACAAGAGACCCAGTACTTC.

The sample holds many counts of this clonotype. V gene TRBV30 combines with J gene TRBJ1-3; D remains unclear. The ends were cut back, 4 bases at V and 0 bases at J, with 7 bases in the middle. CDR3 length equals 13 residues. In germline, CDR1 is GTSNPN, CDR2 SVGIG (reference sequence). The CDR3 nucleotides read TGTGCCTGGACCATCGACTCTGGAAACACCATATATTTT. Translated: CAWTIDSGNTIYF.